The clone carrying this TCR beta chain was observed once. Its antigen is not identified. Around 1.8 micrograms of genomic DNA (from cryopreserved PBMCs) were used for TCR beta libraries. The data derive from a study of cytotoxic CD8 clonotypes in ibrutinib-treated CLL. Study-level findings and limits: Clonality was higher at ibrutinib response and returned toward baseline at progression. Among the clonotypes, public ones were uncommon and contracted or held stable on treatment.

This table comes from immunoSEQ multiplex PCR, and its TCRdb copy is limited to in-frame clones, with some not included. The table has about 140,000 clones, 70% to 80% seen once; the top ten hold 25% to 30%. This CDR3 is 14 amino acids long. The V end lost 1 base, the J end lost 12 bases, and 13 bases lay between the germline ends. Germline lookup yields CDR1 MGHRA and CDR2 YSYEKL. The V and J genes are TRBV4-1 and TRBJ1-6; D possibly corresponds to TRBD1 (5 bases). The sample was PBMCs, taken after 12 months of ibrutinib treatment. The receptor was derived from a human donor with chronic lymphocytic leukemia. CDR3 loop: CASSQAGGMGPLHF. CDR3 DNA sequence: TGCGCCAGCAGCCAAGCGGGGGGAATGGGACCCCTCCACTTT.